This T cell receptor (beta chain) was identified in a study of radiotherapy plus CTLA-4 blockade in lung cancer. Germline V gene sequence: CDR1 SEHNR, CDR2 FQNEAQ (reference sequence). The V end lost 1 base, the J end lost 8 bases, and 17 bases lay between the germline ends. The CDR3 runs 15 residues. Repertoires were generated with immunoSEQ multiplex PCR, while TCRdb's copy carries only in-frame clones and drops some. The sample lists around 99,000 clones; 80% to 90% were seen once. V gene TRBV7-9 combines with J gene TRBJ1-2, with D tentatively TRBD1 (6 bases). This receptor was obtained from a human donor with non-small cell lung cancer that progressed on radiotherapy plus ipilimumab. This sample comprised peripheral blood, obtained from a patient treated with radiotherapy plus ipilimumab. CDR3 in amino acids: CASSLGGQGPQGYTF. CDR3 nucleotide sequence: TGTGCCAGCAGCTTAGGGGGGCAGGGCCCCCAAGGCTACACCTTC.